Listed below are T cell receptor beta chains from one sample, sequenced in a study of neurological immune-mediated disorders. TCRdb re-called the 5' RACE reads with MiXCR, one entry per CDR3 protein. The sample contains approximately 39,000 distinct CDR3 sequences, 6% to 7.5% of which appear only once. Sample: CD4+ T cells from blood. The receptors stem from a man aged 45-60 years in good health. Both conserved end residues are part of each CDR3. The order of the fields is D gene, CDR3 length, J gene, V gene, clone size, CDR3 protein, CDR3 DNA. D genes are given only for firm matches. Clone size is given for some rows only: seen once, a few or many times, or a class if the clone is expanded.

>NA|15|TRBJ2-1|TRBV9|many
CASSSGLGSYNEQFF
TGTGCCAGCAGCTCCGGACTCGGCTCCTACAATGAGCAGTTCTTC
>NA|16|TRBJ2-7|TRBV3-1|many
CASSQGQKGRYYEQYF
TGTGCCAGCAGCCAAGGTCAAAAGGGGAGATACTACGAGCAGTACTTC
>NA|14|TRBJ2-5|TRBV28|many
CASSSQGPLTTQYF
TGTGCCAGCAGTTCGCAGGGACCCCTAACGACCCAGTACTTC
>NA|11|TRBJ1-2|TRBV20-1|many
CSAQTPGHHTF
TGCAGTGCCCAGACCCCCGGACACCACACCTTC
>NA|14|TRBJ2-2|TRBV20-1|many
CSAILGSNTGELFF
TGCAGTGCTATTTTGGGTTCGAACACCGGGGAGCTGTTTTTT
>NA|13|TRBJ1-2|TRBV20-1|many
CSASRGGKDGYTF
TGCAGTGCTAGTCGGGGGGGGAAGGATGGCTACACCTTC
>NA|13|TRBJ1-6|TRBV18|NA
CASSPPTSSPLHF
TGTGCCAGCTCACCACCGACCAGTTCACCCCTCCACTTT
>NA|14|TRBJ1-1|TRBV20-1|many
CSARDALGLTEAFF
TGCAGTGCTAGAGATGCCCTGGGGCTCACTGAAGCTTTCTTT
>NA|15|TRBJ1-6|TRBV5-1|many
CASSLRQDMNSPLHF
TGCGCCAGCAGCTTGAGACAGGACATGAATTCACCCCTCCACTTT
>TRBD2|17|TRBJ2-2|TRBV5-1|many
CASSPALYGRGTGELFF
TGCGCCAGCAGCCCCGCACTTTACGGGAGGGGCACCGGGGAGCTGTTTTTT
>NA|14|TRBJ2-5|TRBV5-1|many
CASSLAASEETQYF
TGCGCCAGCAGCTTGGCCGCCAGCGAAGAGACCCAGTACTTC
>TRBD1|14|TRBJ1-2|TRBV29-1|many
CSVEDWGQGYSYTF
TGCAGCGTTGAAGATTGGGGACAGGGGTATAGCTACACCTTC
>TRBD2|16|TRBJ2-1|TRBV27|many
CASSSQRGSSYNEQFF
TGTGCCAGCAGTTCCCAGCGGGGGAGCTCCTACAATGAGCAGTTCTTC
>NA|13|TRBJ2-1|TRBV28|many
CASSAPFYNEQFF
TGTGCCAGCAGCGCGCCTTTCTACAATGAGCAGTTCTTC
>NA|13|TRBJ1-4|TRBV12-3/TRBV12-4|medium-sized
CASSFGGNEKLFF
TGTGCCAGCAGTTTTGGAGGCAATGAAAAACTGTTTTTT
>NA|15|TRBJ2-3|TRBV18|many
CASSTSQGSTDTQYF
TGTGCCAGCTCAACGTCACAGGGAAGCACAGATACGCAGTATTTT
>NA|15|TRBJ1-1|TRBV7-2|many
CASSLAQGRRTEAFF
TGTGCCAGCAGCTTAGCTCAGGGTAGGAGGACTGAAGCTTTCTTT
>NA|14|TRBJ1-5|TRBV5-4|many
CASGPGGLMQPQHF
TGTGCCAGCGGCCCCGGGGGCCTCATGCAGCCCCAGCATTTT
>NA|13|TRBJ2-7|TRBV28|once
CASSLSSRYEQYF
TGTGCCAGCAGTTTGAGCAGCCGCTACGAGCAGTACTTC
>TRBD1|16|TRBJ2-5|TRBV5-1|many
CASSPLPGQGGETQYF
TGCGCCAGCAGCCCCCTCCCGGGACAGGGGGGAGAGACCCAGTACTTC
>TRBD1|15|TRBJ2-3|TRBV6-6|NA
CASSYQGARTDTQYF
TGTGCCAGCAGTTACCAGGGGGCGCGCACAGATACGCAGTATTTT
>NA|15|TRBJ2-1|TRBV6-5|many
CASSLIRRSYNEQFF
TGTGCCAGCAGCCTCATTCGGCGGTCCTACAATGAGCAGTTCTTC
>NA|12|TRBJ2-1|TRBV20-1|many
CRATGSYNEQFF
TGCAGAGCGACGGGGTCCTACAATGAGCAGTTCTTC
>NA|14|TRBJ2-3|TRBV20-1|many
CSARDPGAADTQYF
TGCAGTGCTAGAGATCCCGGAGCCGCAGATACGCAGTATTTT
>NA|13|TRBJ2-5|TRBV7-3|many
CASSTTYQETQYF
TGTGCCAGCAGCACGACATATCAAGAGACCCAGTACTTC
>NA|14|TRBJ2-1|TRBV20-1|few
CSAPIESSYNEQFF
TGCAGTGCACCAATCGAAAGCTCCTACAATGAGCAGTTCTTC
>TRBD1|16|TRBJ2-1|TRBV4-3|many
CASSPVYGQGYNEQFF
TGCGCCAGCAGCCCGGTGTACGGACAGGGGTACAATGAGCAGTTCTTC
>TRBD1|15|TRBJ1-2|TRBV5-1|many
CASSPGTGQFYGYTF
TGCGCCAGCAGCCCGGGGACAGGGCAATTCTATGGCTACACCTTC
>NA|12|TRBJ1-2|TRBV20-1|many
CSVAQANYGYTF
TGCAGTGTTGCACAGGCTAACTATGGCTACACCTTC
>NA|14|TRBJ2-5|TRBV7-2|many
CASSLGGPSETQYF
TGTGCCAGCAGCCTAGGGGGGCCGTCGGAGACCCAGTACTTC
>NA|13|TRBJ2-7|TRBV28|many
CASSLERYYEQYF
TGTGCCAGCAGTTTGGAGCGGTACTACGAGCAGTACTTC
>NA|14|TRBJ2-7|TRBV6-5|many
CASTTRGPIYEQYF
TGTGCCAGCACCACCCGGGGCCCGATCTACGAGCAGTACTTC
>NA|13|TRBJ1-2|TRBV12-3/TRBV12-4|many
CASSLMAGGGYTF
TGTGCCAGCAGTTTAATGGCCGGCGGCGGCTACACCTTC
>NA|12|TRBJ2-1|TRBV12-3/TRBV12-4|NA
CASSEEVYEQFF
TGTGCCAGCAGTGAAGAAGTGTATGAGCAGTTCTTC
>TRBD1|13|TRBJ1-1|TRBV19|few
CASSSLAGTGAFF
TGTGCCAGTAGTAGTTTGGCCGGGACAGGAGCTTTCTTT
>NA|13|TRBJ2-5|TRBV6-5|many
CASSAGYEETQYF
TGTGCCAGCAGTGCAGGGTATGAAGAGACCCAGTACTTC
>TRBD2|16|TRBJ2-3|TRBV5-1|many
CASSLGLAGGIDTQYF
TGCGCCAGCAGCTTAGGTTTAGCGGGAGGGATCGATACGCAGTATTTT
>NA|13|TRBJ1-1|TRBV25-1|many
CASSEGVGTEAFF
TGTGCCAGCAGTGAAGGCGTAGGCACTGAAGCTTTCTTT
>NA|17|TRBJ2-1|TRBV7-9|many
CASSVTEGKLRDNEQFF
TGTGCCAGCAGCGTCACTGAGGGGAAATTGAGAGACAATGAGCAGTTCTTC
>TRBD2|15|TRBJ2-1|TRBV4-3|many
CASSQDLAGVAYLDF
TGCGCCAGCAGCCAAGATCTAGCGGGAGTGGCCTACTTGGACTTC
>NA|14|TRBJ2-5|TRBV5-5|many
CASSLESFQETQYF
TGTGCCAGCAGCTTAGAAAGTTTCCAAGAGACCCAGTACTTC
>TRBD2|15|TRBJ2-7|TRBV20-1|many
CSASDIAGGIREQYF
TGCAGTGCTAGTGATATAGCGGGAGGGATACGCGAGCAGTACTTC
>TRBD2|15|TRBJ2-1|TRBV6-5|many
CASSRLAGETYEQFF
TGTGCCAGCAGCCGACTAGCGGGAGAAACCTATGAGCAGTTCTTC
>NA|16|TRBJ1-4|TRBV18|many
CASSLDSGVGDEKLFF
TGTGCCAGCTCCCTAGACAGCGGGGTCGGCGATGAAAAACTGTTTTTT
>TRBD1|16|TRBJ2-5|TRBV20-1|many
CSARSTGTGERETQYF
TGCAGTGCTCGTAGTACCGGGACAGGGGAACGTGAGACCCAGTACTTC
>TRBD2|14|TRBJ2-5|TRBV29-1|NA
CSALDGGRVETQYF
TGCAGCGCACTGGACGGCGGGAGGGTTGAGACCCAGTACTTC
>NA|12|TRBJ2-1|TRBV12-3/TRBV12-4|many
CASSPSPAEQFF
TGTGCCAGCAGTCCGAGCCCAGCTGAGCAGTTCTTC
>NA|15|TRBJ2-7|TRBV20-1|many
CSAIGTAGKGAEQYF
TGCAGTGCTATAGGGACTGCAGGGAAGGGCGCCGAGCAGTACTTC
>TRBD2|15|TRBJ2-1|TRBV20-1|many
CSARDQVAGNNEQFF
TGCAGTGCTAGAGATCAGGTAGCGGGTAACAATGAGCAGTTCTTC
>NA|12|TRBJ2-3|TRBV20-1|many
CSATGSTDTQYF
TGCAGTGCTACCGGGTCCACAGATACGCAGTATTTT
>TRBD1|17|TRBJ2-7|TRBV5-5|many
CASSLLGQGSGPGEQYF
TGTGCCAGCAGCTTGTTGGGACAGGGTAGCGGGCCGGGCGAGCAGTACTTC
>TRBD1|15|TRBJ2-7|TRBV5-1|many
CASSPGQAASYEQYF
TGCGCCAGCAGCCCAGGACAGGCCGCCTCCTACGAGCAGTACTTC
>NA|18|TRBJ2-3|TRBV7-3|many
CASSPAPRGRGDIDTQYF
TGTGCCAGCAGCCCAGCGCCGCGTGGTAGGGGCGATATAGATACGCAGTATTTT
>NA|16|TRBJ1-5|TRBV29-1|many
CSVEYCRGNSNQPQHF
TGCAGCGTTGAATATTGTAGGGGAAATAGCAATCAGCCCCAGCATTTT
>NA|12|TRBJ1-4|TRBV5-6|many
CASSLVGEKLFF
TGTGCCAGCAGCCTAGTAGGCGAAAAACTGTTTTTT
>TRBD1|14|TRBJ1-6|TRBV20-1|many
CSAAGQGGTSPLHF
TGCAGTGCAGCAGGACAGGGCGGTACGTCACCCCTCCACTTT
>TRBD1|18|TRBJ2-5|TRBV7-6|many
CASSLAPPTGTYQETQYF
TGTGCCAGCAGCTTAGCACCGCCGACAGGGACCTACCAAGAGACCCAGTACTTC
>TRBD1|14|TRBJ1-5|TRBV12-3/TRBV12-4|many
CASRQGQGAQPQHF
TGTGCCAGCAGGCAGGGACAGGGGGCTCAGCCCCAGCATTTT
>TRBD1|16|TRBJ1-1|TRBV6-1|many
CASSRQGNNLNTEAFF
TGTGCCAGCAGTCGACAGGGGAATAATTTGAACACTGAAGCTTTCTTT